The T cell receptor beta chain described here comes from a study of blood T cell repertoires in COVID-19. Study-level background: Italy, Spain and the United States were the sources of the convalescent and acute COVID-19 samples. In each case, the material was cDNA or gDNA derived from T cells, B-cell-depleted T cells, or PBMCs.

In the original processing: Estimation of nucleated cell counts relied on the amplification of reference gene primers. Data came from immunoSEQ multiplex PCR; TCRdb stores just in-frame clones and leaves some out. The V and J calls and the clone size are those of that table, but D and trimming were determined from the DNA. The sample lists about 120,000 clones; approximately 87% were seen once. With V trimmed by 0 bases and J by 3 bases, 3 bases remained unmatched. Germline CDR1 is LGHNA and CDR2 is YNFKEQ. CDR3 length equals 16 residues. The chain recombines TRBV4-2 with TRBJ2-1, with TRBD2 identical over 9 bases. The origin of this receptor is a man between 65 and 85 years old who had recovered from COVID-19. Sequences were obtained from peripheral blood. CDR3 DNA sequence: TGTGCCAGCAGCCAAGATCGGCGGGAGGGCTACAATGAGCAGTTCTTC. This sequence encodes CASSQDRREGYNEQFF.